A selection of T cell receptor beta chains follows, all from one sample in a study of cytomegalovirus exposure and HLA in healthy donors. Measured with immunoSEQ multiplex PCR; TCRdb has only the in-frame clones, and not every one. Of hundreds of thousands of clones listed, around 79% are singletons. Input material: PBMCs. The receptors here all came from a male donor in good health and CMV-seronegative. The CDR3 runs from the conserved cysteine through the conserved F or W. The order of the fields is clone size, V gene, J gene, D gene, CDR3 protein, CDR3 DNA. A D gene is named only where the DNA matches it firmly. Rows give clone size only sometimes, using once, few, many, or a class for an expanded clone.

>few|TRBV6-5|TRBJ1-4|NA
CASRQPSNEKLFF
TGTGCCAGCAGACAGCCCTCTAATGAAAAACTGTTTTTT
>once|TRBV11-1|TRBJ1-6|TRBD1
CASSSGTGNSPLHF
TGTGCCAGCAGCTCCGGGACAGGGAATTCACCCCTCCACTTT
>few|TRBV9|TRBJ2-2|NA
CASSVFRAPGPGELFF
TGTGCCAGCAGCGTATTCAGGGCCCCCGGGCCCGGGGAGCTGTTTTTT
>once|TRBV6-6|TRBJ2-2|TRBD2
CASSYPSGSGGELFF
TGTGCCAGCAGTTATCCTAGCGGGAGTGGCGGGGAGCTGTTTTTT
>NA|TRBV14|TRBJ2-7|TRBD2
CASSQGLADPYEQYF
TGTGCCAGCAGCCAAGGACTAGCGGATCCCTACGAGCAGTACTTC
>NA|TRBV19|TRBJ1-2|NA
CASSILRENYGYTF
TGTGCCAGTAGTATTCTCCGGGAGAACTATGGCTACACCTTC
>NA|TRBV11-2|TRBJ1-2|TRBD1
CASRQGATSYGYTF
TGTGCCAGCAGACAGGGGGCAACTTCCTATGGCTACACCTTC
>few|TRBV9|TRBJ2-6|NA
CASSVGGGDFSGANVLTF
TGTGCCAGCAGCGTAGGCGGAGGGGATTTCTCTGGGGCCAACGTCCTGACTTTC
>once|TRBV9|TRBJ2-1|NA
CASSPRVSYNEQFF
TGTGCCAGCAGCCCCAGGGTGTCCTACAATGAGCAGTTCTTC
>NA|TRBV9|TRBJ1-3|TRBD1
CASSGDPRGENTIYF
TGTGCCAGCAGCGGAGACCCCAGGGGGGAAAACACCATATATTTT
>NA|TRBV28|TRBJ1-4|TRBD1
CASSPGQAGNEKLFF
TGTGCCAGCAGTCCGGGACAGGCGGGGAATGAAAAACTGTTTTTT
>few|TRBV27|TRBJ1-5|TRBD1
CASSASQGDSNQPQHF
TGTGCCAGCAGTGCCTCACAGGGGGATAGCAATCAGCCCCAGCATTTT
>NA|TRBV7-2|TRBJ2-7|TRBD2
CASSLGRAGGREQYF
TGTGCCAGCAGCTTAGGGCGAGCGGGGGGCCGAGAGCAGTACTTC
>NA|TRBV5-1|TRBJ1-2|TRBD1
CASSFGTGDSSYGYTF
TGCGCCAGCAGCTTTGGGACAGGGGATAGTAGCTATGGCTACACCTTC
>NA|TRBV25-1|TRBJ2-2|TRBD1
CASSEPRTGMSGELFF
TGTGCCAGCAGTGAACCTCGGACAGGAATGAGCGGGGAGCTGTTTTTT
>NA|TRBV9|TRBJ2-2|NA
CASSPTDSHTGELFF
TGTGCCAGCAGCCCAACGGACAGTCACACCGGGGAGCTGTTTTTT
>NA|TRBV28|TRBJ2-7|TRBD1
CASSSLLRQGSYEQYF
TGTGCCAGCAGCAGTCTATTGAGACAGGGGTCCTACGAGCAGTACTTC
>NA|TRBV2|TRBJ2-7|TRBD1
CASSEAGTVYEQYF
TGTGCCAGCAGTGAAGCCGGGACAGTCTACGAGCAGTACTTC
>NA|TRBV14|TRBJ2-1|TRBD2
CASSQLPSGSNEQFF
TGTGCCAGCAGCCAACTTCCTAGCGGGAGCAATGAGCAGTTCTTC
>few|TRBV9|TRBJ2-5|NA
CASSVQTGIQETQYF
TGTGCCAGCAGCGTCCAGACAGGAATCCAAGAGACCCAGTACTTC
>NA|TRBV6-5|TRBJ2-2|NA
CASSSTKPTGELFF
TGTGCCAGCAGCTCCACTAAGCCCACCGGGGAGCTGTTTTTT
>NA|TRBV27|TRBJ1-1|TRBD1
CASSFLGDSVSTEAFF
TGTGCCAGCAGTTTTCTGGGGGACAGTGTAAGCACTGAAGCTTTCTTT
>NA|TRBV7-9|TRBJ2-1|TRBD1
CASSLGTGKYEQFF
TGTGCCAGCAGCTTAGGGACAGGGAAATATGAGCAGTTCTTC
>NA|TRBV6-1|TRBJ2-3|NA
CASSGWRDTQYF
TGTGCCAGCTCCGGTTGGCGGGATACGCAGTATTTT
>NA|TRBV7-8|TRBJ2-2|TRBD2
CASSLGLAGGLRDGELFF
TGTGCCAGCAGCTTAGGGCTAGCGGGAGGCCTAAGAGACGGGGAGCTGTTTTTT
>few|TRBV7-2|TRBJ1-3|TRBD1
CASSLGQGNTIYF
TGTGCCAGCAGCCTGGGACAGGGAAACACCATATATTTT
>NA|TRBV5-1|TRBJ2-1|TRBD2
CASSRDSLAGAVNEQFF
TGCGCCAGCAGTCGAGATTCTCTAGCGGGAGCGGTTAATGAGCAGTTCTTC
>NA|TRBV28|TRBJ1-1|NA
CASSTTLYGRGTEAFF
TGTGCCAGCAGTACCACCTTATACGGGAGGGGCACTGAAGCTTTCTTT
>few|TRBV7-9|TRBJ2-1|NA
CASSSRSSSSYNEQFF
TGTGCCAGCAGCTCCCGGTCCTCGAGCTCCTACAATGAGCAGTTCTTC
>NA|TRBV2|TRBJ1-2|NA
CASSEDPTGFYGYTF
TGTGCCAGCAGTGAAGACCCGACAGGCTTCTATGGCTACACCTTC
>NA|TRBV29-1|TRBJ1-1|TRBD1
CSVEQNRGTAFF
TGCAGCGTTGAACAAAACAGGGGTACAGCTTTCTTT
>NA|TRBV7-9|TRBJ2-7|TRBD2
CASSPRRGRVSYEQYF
TGTGCCAGCAGCCCAAGGCGCGGGAGGGTCTCCTACGAGCAGTACTTC
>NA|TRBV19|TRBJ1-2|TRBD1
CASSDREDYGYTF
TGTGCCAGTAGTGACAGGGAAGACTATGGCTACACCTTC